These 10 T cell receptor beta chains share one sample of origin, sequenced in a study of early T cells in non-severe SARS-CoV-2 infection. MiXCR, applied by TCRdb to the 5' RACE reads, yields one record per CDR3 protein. The sample has tens of thousands of distinct CDR3 sequences, over 10% seen once. The starting material was whole blood, obtained at baseline. The receptors here all came from an adult who was a healthcare worker with PCR-confirmed SARS-CoV-2 infection or an uninfected control (not recorded which).

The chain joins TRBV20-1 to TRBJ2-7; a weak D match, TRBD2 (6 bases). Germline lookup yields CDR1 DFQATT and CDR2 SNEGSKA (reference sequence). With 3 bases removed from V and 4 bases from J, the gap between germline ends came to 16 bases. There are 14 residues in the CDR3. CDR3 coding DNA: TGCAGTGCTAGTCAGCGGGCCATTTCTTACGAGCAGTACTTC. This gives the protein CSASQRAISYEQYF.

The V call is TRBV20-1, the J call TRBJ2-7, with 13 bases fitting TRBD2. Germline-derived CDR1 and CDR2 are DFQATT and SNEGSKA (reference sequence). The ends lost 5 bases at V and 1 base at J; junction bases unmatched: 5. The CDR3 is 15 amino acids. CDR3 protein: CSAGTSGVRSYEQYF. The CDR3 nucleotides read TGCAGTGCTGGGACTAGCGGGGTGAGATCCTACGAGCAGTACTTC.

A few counts support this clonotype. The rearrangement uses TRBV18 and TRBJ1-4; D possibly corresponds to TRBD1 (6 bases). Per the germline V gene, CDR1 is KGHSH and CDR2 is LQKENI. V lost 3 bases, J lost 6 bases, and 14 bases lay in between. This CDR3 is 15 amino acids long. The CDR3 nucleotides are TGTGCCAGCTCACCGGGGGCCCGGGTTGATGAAAAACTGTTTTTT. It encodes CASSPGARVDEKLFF. Full variable domain (outside the CDR3, taken from reference TRBV18 and TRBJ1-4): NAGVMQNPRHLVRRRGQEARLRCSPMKGHSHVYWYRQLPEEGLKFMVYLQKENIIDESGMPKERFSAEFPKEGPSILRIQQVVRGDSAAYFCASSPGARVDEKLFFGSGTQLSVL.

In this sample, this clonotype turned up a few times. The chain is built from TRBV9 and TRBJ1-1; maybe TRBD1 (5 bases). V gave up 4 bases and J gave up 1 base, with 11 bases separating them. The CDR3 loop spans 14 amino acids. The germline CDR1 and CDR2 sequences are SGDLS and YYNGEE. CDR3: CASSPRGRNTEAFF. CDR3 nucleotides: TGTGCCAGCAGCCCTCGGGGGAGGAACACTGAAGCTTTCTTT.

The sample holds a few counts of this clonotype. The CDR3 DNA follows: TGCGCCAGCAGCTTGGAGGCCAGTCGCTACAATGAGCAGTTCTTC. This codes for CASSLEASRYNEQFF. The chain links TRBV5-1 to TRBJ2-1; D remains unclear. The germline gives CDR1 SGHRS, CDR2 YFSETQ. CDR3 size: 15 residues. V lost 0 bases and J 3 bases, leaving 10 bases between the germline ends. Variable domain in full (rest from reference TRBV5-1 and TRBJ2-1): KAGVTQTPRYLIKTRGQQVTLSCSPISGHRSVSWYQQTPGQGLQFLFEYFSETQRNKGNFPGRFSGRQFSNSRSEMNVSTLELGDSALYLCASSLEASRYNEQFFGPGTRLTVL.

This chain links TRBV7-9 with TRBJ1-2, with D possibly matching TRBD1 (6 bases). CDR3 size: 14 residues. The V gene's germline CDR1 is SEHNR and CDR2 FQNEAQ (reference sequence). Trimming shortened V by 5 bases and J by 8 bases, and 18 bases separated the two germline ends. The CDR3 DNA sequence: TGTGCCAGCAGCCCCGACAGGAAAGTAAACGGCTACACCTTC. It encodes CASSPDRKVNGYTF. Full variable domain (outside the CDR3, taken from reference TRBV7-9 and TRBJ1-2): DTGVSQNPRHKITKRGQNVTFRCDPISEHNRLYWYRQTLGQGPEFLTYFQNEAQLEKSRLLSDRFSAERPKGSFSTLEIQRTEQGDSAMYLCASSPDRKVNGYTFGSGTRLTVV.

V usage is TRBV29-1 and J usage is TRBJ1-2; the D is unclear. Germline V gene sequence: CDR1 SQVTM, CDR2 ANQGSEA. The ends were cut back, 7 bases at V and 0 bases at J, with 9 bases in the middle. The CDR3 runs 12 residues. CDR3 sequence (DNA): TGCAGCGCCACACGAGCTAACTATGGCTACACCTTC. Translated: CSATRANYGYTF.

This clonotype was detected a few times. This chain joins TRBV24-1 and TRBJ2-5; 14 nucleotides line up with TRBD2. The CDR3 runs 17 residues. After removal of 7 bases from V and 2 bases from J, the junction contained 8 bases not matched to a gene. Germline loops: CDR1 KGHDR, CDR2 SFDVKD. CDR3: CATRGTSGSEAQETQYF. The CDR3 DNA follows: TGTGCCACCAGGGGGACTAGCGGGAGTGAAGCACAAGAGACCCAGTACTTC.

The V gene is TRBV7-3, the J gene TRBJ2-7; D ambiguous. The CDR3 covers 14 residues. V shed 1 base and J shed 7 bases, with 14 bases lying between them. The germline gives CDR1 SGHTA, CDR2 FQGTGA. The CDR3 bases are TGTGCCAGCAGCTTAATGGCAGAGCCCTTAGAGCAGTACTTC. This translates into CASSLMAEPLEQYF. Combining the CDR3 with reference TRBV7-3 and TRBJ2-7 gives the whole variable domain GAGVSQTPSNKVTEKGKYVELRCDPISGHTALYWYRQSLGQGPEFLIYFQGTGAADDSGLPNDRFFAVRPEGSVSTLKIQRTERGDSAVYLCASSLMAEPLEQYFGPGTRLTVT.

This clonotype was picked up a small number of times. The chain uses TRBV7-6 and TRBJ2-1; possibly TRBD1 for D (6 bases). This CDR3 has 17 residues. Trimming shortened V by 0 bases and J by 4 bases, and 16 bases separated the two germline ends. Germline CDR1 and CDR2: SGHVS and FNYEAQ. In DNA form, the CDR3 reads TGTGCCAGCAGCTTAGCGGGAGCAGGGGCATCTTACAATGAGCAGTTCTTC. Residues: CASSLAGAGASYNEQFF.